These 24 T cell receptor beta chains were all obtained from the same sample, sequenced in a study of T cells in women clearing cervical HPV infection. Data came from immunoSEQ multiplex PCR; TCRdb stores just in-frame clones and leaves some out. This repertoire includes around 23,000 clones. The specimen was blood buffy coat. These TCRs come from a woman aged 18-70 years with a cervical HPV16 infection that either progressed to CIN3+ or cleared (not recorded which).

As regards this clone: With the read ending 3 residues before the CDR3 end, the germline J gene is used to fill in that end. The chain has TRBV5-4 and TRBJ2-5, with D uncertain. CDR3 length: 14 amino acids. The germline V gene encodes CDR1 SGHNT and CDR2 YYREEE (reference sequence). V shed 0 bases and J shed 4 bases, with 10 bases lying between them. CDR3 loop: CASSLDLTGETQYF. The part of the CDR3 DNA that was read is TGTGCCAGCAGCTTGGACCTAACTGGAGAGACC.

In regard to this clone: The read comes to an end 3 residues before the CDR3 does, leaving the germline J gene to fill in the end. The rearrangement uses TRBV12-5 and TRBJ2-7; 10 nucleotides agree with TRBD2. With V trimmed by 6 bases and J by 2 bases, 10 bases remained unmatched. The CDR3 runs 16 residues. Germline V gene sequence: CDR1 LGHNT, CDR2 FRNRAP. The CDR3 bases that were read are TGTGCTAGTGGCCCTCCTATAGCGGGAGGCGCCTACGAG. Translating it yields CASGPPIAGGAYE. The entire CDR3 protein reads CASGPPIAGGAYEQYF.

Note on this clone: The read finishes 3 residues shy of the CDR3 end, and the germline J gene is used to complete it. This chain connects TRBV6-2 or TRBV6-3 to TRBJ1-1; 7 positions match TRBD1. CDR1 MNHEY and CDR2 SVGEGT come from the germline V gene. V was pared by 6 bases and J by 5 bases, with 9 bases of the junction left unmatched. The CDR3 is made up of 14 amino acids. CDR3 in amino acids: CASSPGGYMTEAFF. CDR3 bases read: TGTGCCAGCAGCCCAGGGGGATATATGACTGAA.

To note about this clone: The read is 3 residues too short to cover the CDR3 end, so that end is filled in from the germline J gene. The V gene is TRBV20-1, the J gene TRBJ2-4; 13 bases match TRBD2. Germline assignment: CDR1 DFQATT and CDR2 SNEGSKA (reference sequence). V gave up 5 bases and J gave up 7 bases; unmatched junction bases: 5. The CDR3 totals 14 residues. The CDR3 bases that were read are TGCAGTGCTGGACTAGCGGGAGCTTTGAACATT. Translating gives CSAGLAGALNI. The entire CDR3 sequence reads CSAGLAGALNIQYF.

Points on this clone: The read stops 3 residues short of the end of the CDR3; the missing end is completed from the germline J gene. V and J are TRBV19 and TRBJ2-3, with 7 bases matching TRBD1. This CDR3 is 13 amino acids long. Germline V gene sequence: CDR1 LNHDA, CDR2 SQIVND (reference sequence). Losses at the gene ends were 10 bases for V and 2 bases for J; bases not matched to a gene: 6. The sequenced CDR3 bases are TGTGCCACAGGCGACAGGGTCACAGATACG. It specifies CATGDRVTDT. The entire CDR3 sequence reads CATGDRVTDTQYF. Together with reference TRBV19 and TRBJ2-3, the CDR3 gives the full variable domain: DGGITQSPKYLFRKEGQNVTLSCEQNLNHDAMYWYRQDPGQGLRLIYYSQIVNDFQKGDIAEGYSVSREKKESFPLTVTSAQKNPTAFYLCATGDRVTDTQYFGPGTRLTVL.

On this clone: Read sequence stops 3 residues before the CDR3 end, and the germline J gene provides the missing end. The chain uses TRBV29-1 and TRBJ2-1; tentatively, D is TRBD1 (5 bases). The CDR3 has 17 residues. V lost 4 bases and J 1 base, leaving 20 bases between the germline ends. Germline V gene lookup returns CDR1 SQVTM and CDR2 ANQGSEA. Incomplete CDR3 DNA: TGCAGCGTTGCTCAGGGTACGTTCGTCTTTTCCTACAATGAG. It yields the protein CSVAQGTFVFSYNE. From start to end, the CDR3 is CSVAQGTFVFSYNEQFF.

Regarding this clone: The read gets to within 3 residues of the CDR3 end, and the germline J gene fills in the rest. The chain recombines TRBV24-1 with TRBJ1-2; D might be TRBD1 (6 bases). The germline CDR1 and CDR2 sequences are KGHDR and SFDVKD. This CDR3 contains 14 residues. V was clipped by 4 bases and J by 5 bases, with 13 bases between them. This chain's CDR3 is CATSESDRTYGYTF. CDR3 DNA, as far as it was read: TGTGCCACCAGTGAATCGGACAGAACTTATGGC.

As to this clone: The CDR3 end lies 3 residues beyond the end of the read and is filled in from the germline J gene. This chain joins TRBV30 and TRBJ2-3, with TRBD1 matching over 8 bases. The CDR3 loop spans 15 amino acids. Germline values: CDR1 GTSNPN, CDR2 SVGIG (reference sequence). CDR3 sequence: CARKKLGQGNQPQYF. The part of the CDR3 DNA that was read is TGTGCCCGGAAGAAACTTGGACAGGGCAATCAGCCG.

About this clone: The CDR3 end lies 3 residues beyond the end of the read and is filled in from the germline J gene. The rearrangement links TRBV12-3 or TRBV12-4 to TRBJ1-4, with D unclear. The CDR3 is made up of 18 amino acids. Trimming removed 0 bases at V and 0 bases at J, with 14 bases between. CDR3 sequence: CASSLALGIRATNEKLFF. The sequenced CDR3 bases are TGTGCCAGCAGTTTAGCCTTGGGCATCCGAGCAACTAATGAAAAA.

Of note for this clone: The CDR3 end lies 3 residues beyond the end of the read and is filled in from the germline J gene. The V and J genes are TRBV30 and TRBJ1-2; no reliable D call. Germline CDR1 is GTSNPN and CDR2 is SVGIG (reference sequence). The CDR3 contains 14 residues. The DNA read from the CDR3 is TGTGCCTGGAGGACTGGAAGCTCCTACAATGAC. Translated: CAWRTGSSYND. The CDR3 reads in full as CAWRTGSSYNDYTF. Filled out from reference TRBV30 and TRBJ1-2, the complete variable domain reads SQTIHQWPATLVQPVGSPLSLECTVEGTSNPNLYWYRQAAGRGLQLLFYSVGIGQISSEVPQNLSASRPQDRQFILSSKKLLLSDSGFYLCAWRTGSSYNDYTFGSGTRLTVV.

A remark on this clone: The sequence runs out 3 residues before the end of the CDR3; the remainder is reconstructed from the germline J gene. This sequence joins TRBV18 and TRBJ2-4, with D perhaps TRBD1 (5 bases). Germline V gene lookup returns CDR1 KGHSH and CDR2 LQKENI. The length of the CDR3 is 15 residues. The CDR3 sequence: CASSYQRGSAYGQYF. The CDR3 DNA, read in part, is TGTGCCAGCTCATACCAAAGGGGTTCGGCCTATGGT.

Details on this clone: The read comes to an end 3 residues before the CDR3 does, leaving the germline J gene to fill in the end. This chain connects TRBV4-1 to TRBJ2-3; D possibly corresponds to TRBD1 (5 bases). This CDR3 is 18 amino acids long. CDR1 is MGHRA and CDR2 is YSYEKL in the germline V gene. The V gene lost 0 bases and the J gene lost 0 bases, with 16 bases spanning the gap. This CDR3 reads CASSQEARGMLSTDTQYF. CDR3 DNA (partial): TGCGCCAGCAGCCAAGAGGCAAGGGGCATGTTAAGCACAGATACG.

About this clone itself: The read falls 3 residues short of the CDR3 end, and the missing part is taken from the germline J gene. This chain joins TRBV30 and TRBJ1-5; 8 bases are shared with TRBD1. This CDR3 is 14 amino acids long. Trimming cost V 2 bases and J 6 bases; bases outside gene matches: 6. Germline values: CDR1 GTSNPN, CDR2 SVGIG (reference sequence). CDR3 in amino acids: CAWSLTGGFQPQHF. The DNA read from the CDR3 is TGTGCCTGGAGTCTAACAGGGGGTTTTCAGCCC.

Remarks on this clone: The read is 3 residues too short to cover the CDR3 end, so that end is filled in from the germline J gene. The chain has TRBV18 and TRBJ2-1; 11 bases match TRBD1. Germline V gives CDR1 KGHSH, CDR2 LQKENI. The CDR3 loop spans 14 amino acids. Losses at the gene ends were 5 bases for V and 7 bases for J; bases not matched to a gene: 4. CDR3 region: CASSGQGAINEQFF. The DNA read from the CDR3 is TGTGCCAGCTCAGGACAGGGGGCGATAAATGAG. Supplemented by reference TRBV18 and TRBJ2-1, the full variable domain reads NAGVMQNPRHLVRRRGQEARLRCSPMKGHSHVYWYRQLPEEGLKFMVYLQKENIIDESGMPKERFSAEFPKEGPSILRIQQVVRGDSAAYFCASSGQGAINEQFFGPGTRLTVL.

Details on this clone: Coverage ceases 3 residues before the CDR3 finishes, and the germline J gene fills in the end. The rearrangement uses TRBV5-4 and TRBJ2-5; 7 bases map to TRBD1. The germline V gene encodes CDR1 SGHNT and CDR2 YYREEE (reference sequence). J was trimmed by 5 bases and V by 0 bases; bases with no gene match: 4. This CDR3 has 14 amino acids. The CDR3 spells CASSLDRGYETQYF. The covered CDR3 bases are TGTGCCAGCAGCTTGGACAGGGGATACGAGACC.

Details on this clone: The read halts 3 residues ahead of the CDR3 end, with the missing end drawn from the germline J gene. This chain uses TRBV20-1 with TRBJ1-1; perhaps TRBD1 as D (5 bases). The germline V gene encodes CDR1 DFQATT and CDR2 SNEGSKA (reference sequence). This CDR3 has 14 amino acids. V lost 5 bases, J lost 5 bases, and 18 bases lay in between. The CDR3 bases that were read are TGCAGTGCTCTAACTGGGGCCGTGCATACTGAA. It specifies CSALTGAVHTE. In full, the CDR3 reads CSALTGAVHTEAFF.

Notes on this clone: The CDR3 is cut off 3 residues early in the read; its end comes from the germline J gene. The V and J genes are TRBV20-1 and TRBJ2-1, with D maybe TRBD2 (6 bases). The germline V gene has CDR1 DFQATT and CDR2 SNEGSKA (reference sequence). Trimming pared 0 bases from V and 5 bases from J, leaving 14 bases between. This CDR3 region has 15 residues. The sequenced part of the CDR3 DNA is TGCAGTGCTAGAGAAGGCGGGGTAGGGGACAATGAG. As protein: CSAREGGVGDNE. The whole CDR3 protein reads CSAREGGVGDNEQFF.

As for this clone: The CDR3 end is not reached by the read, which stops 3 residues before it; the germline J gene fills it in. The J gene is TRBJ2-7, the V gene TRBV5-1; 9 bases align to TRBD1. This CDR3 has 14 amino acids. Per the germline V gene, CDR1 is SGHRS and CDR2 is YFSETQ. Losses at the gene ends were 2 bases for V and 5 bases for J; bases not matched to a gene: 5. The covered CDR3 bases are TGCGCCAGCAGCTTACAGGGGGCCAGCAACGAG. Protein: CASSLQGASNE. The CDR3 as a whole reads CASSLQGASNEQYF. Based on the CDR3 plus reference TRBV5-1 and TRBJ2-7, the full variable domain is KAGVTQTPRYLIKTRGQQVTLSCSPISGHRSVSWYQQTPGQGLQFLFEYFSETQRNKGNFPGRFSGRQFSNSRSEMNVSTLELGDSALYLCASSLQGASNEQYFGPGTRLTVT.

Of note for this clone: With the read ending 3 residues before the CDR3 end, the germline J gene is used to fill in that end. This chain uses TRBV3-1 (or the pseudogene TRBV3-2) with TRBJ2-5; 9 nucleotides match TRBD2. In germline, CDR1 is LGHDT, CDR2 YNNKEL (reference sequence). Trimming at V came to 1 base and at J to 5 bases, leaving 11 bases not matched to a gene. The CDR3 has 17 residues. Incomplete CDR3 DNA: TGTGCCAGCAGCCAAGGGGCTAGCGGGGACTTTATGGAGACC. It yields the protein CASSQGASGDFMET. The whole CDR3 reads CASSQGASGDFMETQYF.

About this clone itself: The read stops 3 residues short of the end of the CDR3; the missing end is completed from the germline J gene. This sequence joins TRBV18 and TRBJ1-2; TRBD1 matches 7 bases. Trimming took 3 bases from V and 2 from J; bases not matched to a gene: 6. Germline-derived CDR1 and CDR2 are KGHSH and LQKENI. The CDR3 length is 15 residues. The CDR3 DNA, read in part, is TGTGCCAGCTCACCTCCCGGGACAGCAAACTATGGC. This codes for CASSPPGTANYG. The whole CDR3 region reads CASSPPGTANYGYTF.

Note on this clone: The read is 3 residues too short to cover the CDR3 end, so that end is filled in from the germline J gene. The J gene is TRBJ2-5, the V gene TRBV6-1; 9 positions match TRBD2. Unmatched junction bases numbered 8, after V lost 4 bases and J lost 5 bases. This CDR3 has 15 amino acids. Germline lookup yields CDR1 MNHNS and CDR2 SASEGT. The DNA read from the CDR3 is TGTGCCAGCAGTGGTGAGGCTAGCGGGGCGGAGACC. The encoded protein is CASSGEASGAET. The complete CDR3 protein is CASSGEASGAETQYF.

In the case of this clone: The observed sequence ends 3 residues before the CDR3 terminus, with the missing tail filled in from the germline J gene. The V and J genes are TRBV13 and TRBJ1-1; tentative D call: TRBD1 (5 bases). Per the germline V gene, CDR1 is PRHDT and CDR2 is FYEKMQ (reference sequence). CDR3 size: 12 residues. V lost 4 bases to trimming and J lost 5 bases, with 8 bases between them. The CDR3 DNA, read in part, is TGTGCCAGCAGCTCGACAGAAACTGAA. The encoded protein is CASSSTETE. The CDR3, in full, reads CASSSTETEAFF.

Concerning this clone: The CDR3 extends 3 residues past the end of the read, so its final part is completed from the germline J gene. The chain is built from TRBV14 and TRBJ1-2, with TRBD1 as a possible D gene (6 bases). The CDR3 runs to 14 residues. Germline V gene sequence: CDR1 SGHDN, CDR2 FVKESK. Trimming removed 6 bases at V and 6 bases at J, with 17 bases between. The CDR3 DNA, read in part, is TGTGCCAGCAGTTTGACCAGGGGATGGAATGGC. It translates to CASSLTRGWNG. The entire CDR3 sequence reads CASSLTRGWNGYTF.

To note about this clone: The read terminates 3 residues ahead of where the CDR3 ends, so the germline J gene completes it. The chain employs TRBV5-1 and TRBJ2-3; D might be TRBD1 (6 bases). The length of the CDR3 is 15 residues. Germline values: CDR1 SGHRS, CDR2 YFSETQ. The CDR3 DNA, read in part, is TGCGCCAGCAGCTGGGGGCCAGGGAGCGGTCAGCCG. Residues: CASSWGPGSGQP. The whole CDR3 sequence is CASSWGPGSGQPQYF.